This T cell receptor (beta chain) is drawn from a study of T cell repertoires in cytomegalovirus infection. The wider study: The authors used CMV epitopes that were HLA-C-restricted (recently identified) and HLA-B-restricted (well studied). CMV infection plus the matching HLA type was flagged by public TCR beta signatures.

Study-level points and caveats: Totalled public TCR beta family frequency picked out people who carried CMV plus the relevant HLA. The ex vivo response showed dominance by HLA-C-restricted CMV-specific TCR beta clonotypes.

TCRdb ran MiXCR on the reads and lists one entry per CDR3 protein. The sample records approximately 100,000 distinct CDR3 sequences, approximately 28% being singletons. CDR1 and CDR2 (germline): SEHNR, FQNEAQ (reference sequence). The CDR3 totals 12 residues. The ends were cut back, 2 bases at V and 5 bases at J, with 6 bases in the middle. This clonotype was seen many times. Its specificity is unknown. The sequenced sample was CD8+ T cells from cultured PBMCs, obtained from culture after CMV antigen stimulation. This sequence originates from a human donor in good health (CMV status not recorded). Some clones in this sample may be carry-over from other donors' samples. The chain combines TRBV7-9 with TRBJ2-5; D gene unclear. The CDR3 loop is CASSLYGETQYF. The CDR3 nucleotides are TGTGCCAGCAGCTTATATGGGGAGACCCAGTACTTC. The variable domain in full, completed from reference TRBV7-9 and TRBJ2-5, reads DTGVSQNPRHKITKRGQNVTFRCDPISEHNRLYWYRQTLGQGPEFLTYFQNEAQLEKSRLLSDRFSAERPKGSFSTLEIQRTEQGDSAMYLCASSLYGETQYFGPGTRLLVL.